Presented here are 5 T cell receptor beta chains from one specimen sequenced in a study of T cell repertoires in cytomegalovirus infection. For these TCRs, the target antigens are not known. TCRdb analysed the reads with MiXCR anew, one entry per CDR3 protein. This sample has 750,000 to 900,000 distinct CDR3 sequences, with about 27% found just once. The input for sequencing was cultured CD8+ T cells from PBMCs, taken from culture after CMV antigen stimulation. The receptors come from a human donor in good health (CMV status not recorded). Some clones in this sample may be carry-over from other donors' samples.

The rearrangement joins TRBV10-1 to TRBJ2-1; D could derive from TRBD1 or TRBD2 (7 bases each). Trimming took off 0 bases at V and 3 bases at J, with 18 bases between the two ends. CDR3 length: 18 amino acids. Per germline, CDR1 WNHNN and CDR2 SYGVQD (reference sequence). The CDR3 region has the DNA TGCGCCAGCAGTGAGTCGGTTTGGGCGGGGGACAGCTACAATGAGCAGTTCTTC. Protein: CASSESVWAGDSYNEQFF.

The CDR3 DNA follows: TGTGCCAGCAGCTTATTTAATCAGCCCCAGCATTTT. This translates into CASSLFNQPQHF. J is TRBJ1-5 and V is TRBV7-2; D is uncertain. The germline V gene has CDR1 SGHTA and CDR2 FQGNSA. Trimming took off 2 bases at V and 4 bases at J, with 3 bases between the two ends. The CDR3 spans 12 residues.

The rearrangement uses TRBV27 and TRBJ2-2; possibly TRBD1 or TRBD2 for D (5 bases each). The V and J ends lost 6 bases and 8 bases respectively, with 22 bases between them. Per the germline V gene, CDR1 is MNHEY and CDR2 is SMNVEV (reference sequence). This CDR3 is 16 amino acids long. The CDR3 reads CASSLHRGRWEGELFF. The DNA of the CDR3 is TGTGCCAGCAGCCTACACCGGGGCAGATGGGAGGGGGAGCTGTTTTTT.

In the case of this clonotype: Just one base apart from a much larger clone, this may be a read error. The genes are TRBV27 and TRBJ1-5, with 7 bases that match TRBD1. The germline gives CDR1 MNHEY, CDR2 SMNVEV (reference sequence). The CDR3 covers 15 residues. The CDR3 nucleotides read TGTGCCAGCAGTCGGGGGACAGCTAGCAATCAGCCCCAGGATTTT. Its translation is CASSRGTASNQPQDF.

This clonotype was detected only a few times. This chain uses TRBV7-6 with TRBJ1-4; D may be TRBD1 (6 bases). Germline V gene sequence: CDR1 SGHVS, CDR2 FNYEAQ. The CDR3 is made up of 15 amino acids. Deletions cut 4 bases from V and 5 bases from J, with 14 bases between. CDR3 region: CASSSWTEENEKLFF. CDR3 nucleotide sequence: TGTGCCAGCAGCTCCTGGACAGAAGAGAATGAAAAACTGTTTTTT.